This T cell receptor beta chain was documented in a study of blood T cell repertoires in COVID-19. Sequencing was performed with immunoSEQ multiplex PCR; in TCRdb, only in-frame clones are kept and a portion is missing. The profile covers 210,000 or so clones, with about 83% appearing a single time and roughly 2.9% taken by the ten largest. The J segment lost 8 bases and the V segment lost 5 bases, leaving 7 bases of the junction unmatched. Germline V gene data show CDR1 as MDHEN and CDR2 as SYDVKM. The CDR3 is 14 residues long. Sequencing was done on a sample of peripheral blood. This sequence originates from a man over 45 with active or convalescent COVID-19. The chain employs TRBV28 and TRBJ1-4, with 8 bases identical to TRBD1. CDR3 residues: CASSATGAIEKLFF. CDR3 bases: TGTGCCAGCAGTGCGACAGGGGCAATAGAAAAACTGTTTTTT.